One sample yielded the 27 T cell receptor beta chains listed below, sequenced in a study of blood T cell repertoires in COVID-19. Sequenced by immunoSEQ multiplex PCR; TCRdb stores in-frame clones only, minus some. The sample has 100,000 or so clones, roughly 92% seen once. Sequencing was performed on peripheral blood. The receptors derive from a man in his forties or fifties with active COVID-19.

In DNA form, the CDR3 reads TGTGCCAGCACCCGAGGGGGACAGGGAAATGAAAAACTGTTTTTT. This encodes CASTRGGQGNEKLFF. The V and J genes are TRBV6-5 and TRBJ1-4; 9 bases agree with TRBD1. The germline CDR1 and CDR2 sequences are MNHEY and SVGAGI. The CDR3 has 15 amino acids. V shed 7 bases, J shed 5 bases, and the junction held 8 bases outside the gene matches.

The genes are TRBV3-1 (or the pseudogene TRBV3-2) and TRBJ2-3; TRBD2 agrees at 8 bases. The V segment lost 1 base and the J segment 2 bases; nucleotides outside the gene matches: 5. The CDR3 extends over 16 amino acids. The germline gives CDR1 LGHDT, CDR2 YNNKEL (reference sequence). CDR3: CASSQVSGTFTDTQYF. The CDR3 nucleotides are TGTGCCAGCAGCCAAGTTAGCGGGACTTTCACAGATACGCAGTATTTT.

CDR3: CASSVHSSGGGYEQFF. CDR3 DNA sequence: TGTGCCAGCAGTGTCCACTCTAGCGGGGGCGGCTATGAGCAGTTCTTC. The chain combines TRBV28 with TRBJ2-1; 10 bases are shared with TRBD2. Germline V gene data show CDR1 as MDHEN and CDR2 as SYDVKM. This CDR3 region has 16 residues. Unmatched junction bases numbered 12, after V lost 5 bases and J lost 8 bases.

The J gene is TRBJ1-6, the V gene TRBV2, with 11 nucleotides matching TRBD1. There are 18 residues in the CDR3. V trimming: 6 bases; J trimming: 2 bases; junction bases outside the gene matches: 9. Germline V gene lookup returns CDR1 SNHLY and CDR2 FYNNEI. CDR3 bases: TGTGCCAGCAGCGAAAGGGACAGGGGGAACACCTATAATTCACCCCTCCACTTT. Protein product: CASSERDRGNTYNSPLHF.

J is TRBJ1-2 and V is TRBV6-6; D is ambiguous. CDR3 size: 14 residues. In germline, CDR1 is MNHNY, CDR2 SVGAGI (reference sequence). V was clipped by 6 bases and J by 2 bases, with 13 bases between them. In DNA, the CDR3 is TGTGCCAGCAGCTTAGCCGGGGTCAACTATGGCTACACCTTC. Its protein product is CASSLAGVNYGYTF.

J is TRBJ2-5 and V is TRBV5-1; D not certain. The CDR3 contains 13 residues. Germline V lookup: CDR1 SGHRS, CDR2 YFSETQ. The germline V and J ends were trimmed by 4 bases and 5 bases, with 12 bases remaining between them. The CDR3 region is CASSPAEVETQYF. CDR3 bases: TGCGCCAGCAGCCCCGCTGAGGTCGAGACCCAGTACTTC. The whole variable domain, filled in from reference TRBV5-1 and TRBJ2-5, reads KAGVTQTPRYLIKTRGQQVTLSCSPISGHRSVSWYQQTPGQGLQFLFEYFSETQRNKGNFPGRFSGRQFSNSRSEMNVSTLELGDSALYLCASSPAEVETQYFGPGTRLLVL.

The CDR3, as DNA: TGCGCCAGCAGCTTGGTTCGGGGAGGACCCGAGCAGTACTTC. Its protein is CASSLVRGGPEQYF. The rearrangement links TRBV5-1 to TRBJ2-7; weak D call: TRBD2 (6 bases). This CDR3 has 14 residues. Germline V gene lookup returns CDR1 SGHRS and CDR2 YFSETQ. V gave up 0 bases and J gave up 6 bases, with 13 bases separating them.

V gene TRBV24-1 combines with J gene TRBJ1-5, with D perhaps TRBD1 (6 bases). CDR3 length: 14 amino acids. The germline V gene encodes CDR1 KGHDR and CDR2 SFDVKD. V was cut by 9 bases and J by 5 bases, with 16 bases left in between. The CDR3 region has the DNA TGTGCCACCGCGGTGGCAGGGGAAGATCAGCCCCAGCATTTT. Translated, it gives CATAVAGEDQPQHF.

The chain has TRBV7-2 and TRBJ2-7, with TRBD1 matching 7 bases. V trimming: 5 bases; J trimming: 2 bases; junction bases outside the gene matches: 9. Germline-derived CDR1 and CDR2 are SGHTA and FQGNSA. CDR3 size: 15 residues. DNA for the CDR3: TGTGCCAGCAGCCTACAGGGGCGTCCTCCCTACGAGCAGTACTTC. Its protein is CASSLQGRPPYEQYF. Together with reference TRBV7-2 and TRBJ2-7, the CDR3 gives the full variable domain: GAGVSQSPSNKVTEKGKDVELRCDPISGHTALYWYRQSLGQGLEFLIYFQGNSAPDKSGLPSDRFSAERTGGSVSTLTIQRTQQEDSAVYLCASSLQGRPPYEQYFGPGTRLTVT.

About this clone itself: One end of the junction is discordant with germline, which a read error may explain. This chain connects TRBV27 to TRBJ2-2; TRBD1 matches 7 bases. The CDR3 consists of 14 residues. Looked up from germline, CDR1 is MNHEY and CDR2 is SMNVEV (reference sequence). The CDR3 DNA reads TGTGCCGGCAGTCGTAATACAGGGGCCGGGGAGCTGTTTTTT. This encodes CAGSRNTGAGELFF.

The V and J genes are TRBV15 and TRBJ1-1, with 8 bases identical to TRBD1. J was trimmed by 5 bases and V by 4 bases; bases with no gene match: 9. CDR1 and CDR2 from the germline V gene are LNHNV and YYDKDF (reference sequence). The CDR3 is made up of 15 amino acids. CDR3 nucleotides: TGTGCCACCAGCATCTCCAGGGGGCCGGGAACTGAAGCTTTCTTT. It translates to CATSISRGPGTEAFF.

The chain carries TRBV9 and TRBJ2-1; 10 bases match TRBD1. The CDR3 loop spans 15 amino acids. The J segment lost 3 bases and the V segment lost 4 bases, leaving 4 bases of the junction unmatched. The germline gives CDR1 SGDLS, CDR2 YYNGEE. CDR3 coding DNA: TGTGCCAGCAGCCCTTGGACAGGGGGCTACAATGAGCAGTTCTTC. It codes for CASSPWTGGYNEQFF.

V and J are TRBV28 and TRBJ2-5; 10 bases match TRBD2. CDR3 length: 13 amino acids. The germline gives CDR1 MDHEN, CDR2 SYDVKM. J gave up 1 base and V 9 bases, and 2 bases lay outside the gene matches. The CDR3 region has the DNA TGTGCCAGTCGACTAGCGGGCCAAGAGACCCAGTACTTC. It is translated as CASRLAGQETQYF.

This clone was recorded only once. Other DNA sequences in the same sample also yield this CDR3. The chain combines TRBV5-1 with TRBJ1-1; D perhaps matches TRBD1 (6 bases). Trimming took off 0 bases at V and 5 bases at J, with 11 bases between the two ends. In germline, CDR1 is SGHRS, CDR2 YFSETQ. The CDR3 sequence is 14 residues long. The CDR3 region has the DNA TGCGCCAGCAGCTTGGAGACAGGAGTAACTGAAGCTTTCTTT. Translated: CASSLETGVTEAFF.

The chain employs TRBV7-9 and TRBJ1-2, with 7 bases matching TRBD1. Germline V lookup: CDR1 SEHNR, CDR2 FQNEAQ (reference sequence). CDR3 length: 15 amino acids. J gave up 3 bases and V 8 bases, and 12 bases lay outside the gene matches. This CDR3 is CASGDQGGRDYGYTF. In DNA form, the CDR3 reads TGTGCCAGCGGAGACCAGGGGGGACGGGACTATGGCTACACCTTC.

The V gene is TRBV6-1, the J gene TRBJ1-1, with a weak D call TRBD1 (5 bases). V was trimmed by 0 bases and J by 4 bases, leaving 9 bases between them. Germline V gene data show CDR1 as MNHNS and CDR2 as SASEGT. The CDR3 spans 14 residues. The DNA for the CDR3 is TGTGCCAGCAGTGAAGCGCGGGGGGTCACTGAAGCTTTCTTT. Translation: CASSEARGVTEAFF.

CDR3 region: CASRRTDRAHGELFF. The CDR3 DNA is TGTGCCAGCCGACGCACCGACAGGGCCCACGGGGAGCTGTTTTTT. The chain carries TRBV2 and TRBJ2-2, with 7 bases fitting TRBD1. Per the germline V gene, CDR1 is SNHLY and CDR2 is FYNNEI. This CDR3 is 15 amino acids long. After removal of 8 bases from V and 7 bases from J, the junction contained 13 bases not matched to a gene.

The rearrangement joins TRBV6-6 to TRBJ2-3, with D perhaps TRBD2 (5 bases). The V gene's germline CDR1 is MNHNY and CDR2 SVGAGI (reference sequence). This CDR3 is 16 amino acids long. Trimming pared 5 bases from V and 6 bases from J, leaving 21 bases between. The CDR3 loop is CASSPGKSQSGDTQYF. The CDR3 DNA reads TGTGCCAGCAGTCCCGGGAAGTCTCAATCCGGGGATACGCAGTATTTT.

The chain couples TRBV11-2 to TRBJ2-2; no firm D call. The CDR3 spans 16 residues. From germline, CDR1 is SGHAT and CDR2 FQNNGV. Trimming cost V 4 bases and J 4 bases, with 16 bases left between them. The chain's CDR3 is CASSSLQKRSTGELFF. The CDR3 DNA reads as TGTGCCAGCAGCTCCCTACAAAAGCGAAGCACCGGGGAGCTGTTTTTT.

The rearrangement uses TRBV5-6 and TRBJ1-2; 7 nucleotides align to TRBD1. Losses at the gene ends were 6 bases for V and 4 bases for J; bases not matched to a gene: 6. CDR3 length: 13 amino acids. The V gene's germline CDR1 is SGHDT and CDR2 YYEEEE. Written as DNA, the CDR3 is TGTGCCAGCATTGGACAGGAAGGCTATGGCTACACCTTC. It is translated as CASIGQEGYGYTF.

The chain combines TRBV3-1 (or the pseudogene TRBV3-2) with TRBJ1-3; D remains unclear. V was cut by 0 bases and J by 4 bases, with 13 bases left in between. The CDR3 covers 16 residues. Germline V gives CDR1 LGHDT, CDR2 YNNKEL (reference sequence). This CDR3 reads CASSQDPRGGGNTIYF. CDR3 coding DNA: TGTGCCAGCAGCCAAGATCCTCGGGGAGGAGGAAACACCATATATTTT.

V gene TRBV5-1 combines with J gene TRBJ2-1, with 8 bases aligning to TRBD2. Germline lookup yields CDR1 SGHRS and CDR2 YFSETQ. Trimming removed 4 bases from V and 7 bases from J; junction bases left unmatched: 10. The CDR3 runs to 15 residues. CDR3 coding DNA: TGCGCCAGCAGCGCAGAAGCGGGAGTCGGGAATGAGCAGTTCTTC. It encodes CASSAEAGVGNEQFF. Filled out from reference TRBV5-1 and TRBJ2-1, the complete variable domain reads KAGVTQTPRYLIKTRGQQVTLSCSPISGHRSVSWYQQTPGQGLQFLFEYFSETQRNKGNFPGRFSGRQFSNSRSEMNVSTLELGDSALYLCASSAEAGVGNEQFFGPGTRLTVL.

The rearrangement joins TRBV28 to TRBJ2-7, with a weak D call TRBD1 (6 bases). The germline CDR1 and CDR2 sequences are MDHEN and SYDVKM. This CDR3 spans 13 amino acids. Trimming stripped 10 bases from V and 4 bases from J, with 17 bases between. The CDR3 spells CATLTGGKYEQYF. CDR3 nucleotide sequence: TGTGCCACCCTGACAGGAGGAAAGTACGAGCAGTACTTC.

The chain links TRBV28 to TRBJ2-5; 16 bases are shared with TRBD2. The CDR3 sequence is 17 residues long. The V segment lost 5 bases and the J segment 5 bases; nucleotides outside the gene matches: 8. The germline CDR1 and CDR2 sequences are MDHEN and SYDVKM. The CDR3 is CASSPISGLAGGETQYF. CDR3 DNA sequence: TGTGCCAGCAGTCCAATATCGGGACTAGCGGGAGGGGAGACCCAGTACTTC.

The chain uses TRBV14 and TRBJ2-5, with D tentatively TRBD2 (5 bases). This CDR3 spans 17 amino acids. CDR1 is SGHDN and CDR2 is FVKESK in the germline V gene. Trimming removed 1 base from V and 3 bases from J, with 18 bases in between. The DNA for the CDR3 is TGTGCCAGCAGCCAAGTGAGAAAGGGTCGGGATGAAGAGACCCAGTACTTC. Protein sequence: CASSQVRKGRDEETQYF. The full variable domain, with the rest looked up from reference TRBV14 and TRBJ2-5, is EAGVTQFPSHSVIEKGQTVTLRCDPISGHDNLYWYRRVMGKEIKFLLHFVKESKQDESGMPNNRFLAERTGGTYSTLKVQPAELEDSGVYFCASSQVRKGRDEETQYFGPGTRLLVL.

This chain links TRBV28 with TRBJ1-3, with D tentatively TRBD1 (5 bases). The germline V gene encodes CDR1 MDHEN and CDR2 SYDVKM. The CDR3 has 15 amino acids. V lost 5 bases to trimming and J lost 0 bases, with 11 bases between them. The CDR3 reads CASSREDNSGNTIYF. The CDR3 coding sequence is TGTGCCAGCAGTAGGGAGGACAACTCTGGAAACACCATATATTTT.

The J gene is TRBJ2-7, the V gene TRBV5-1, with TRBD1 matching 8 bases. The length of the CDR3 is 14 residues. The germline V gene has CDR1 SGHRS and CDR2 YFSETQ. Trimming cost V 0 bases and J 5 bases; bases outside gene matches: 4. The chain's CDR3 is CASSLGTGSHEQYF. The CDR3 nucleotides are TGCGCCAGCAGCTTGGGGACAGGGTCCCACGAGCAGTACTTC. Variable domain in full (rest from reference TRBV5-1 and TRBJ2-7): KAGVTQTPRYLIKTRGQQVTLSCSPISGHRSVSWYQQTPGQGLQFLFEYFSETQRNKGNFPGRFSGRQFSNSRSEMNVSTLELGDSALYLCASSLGTGSHEQYFGPGTRLTVT.